These 17 T cell receptor beta chains came from one sample sequenced in a study of blood T cells in healthy people across ages (dated by TCRdb to 2015 to 2017). The library was obtained by 5' RACE. Sequencing used an Illumina HiSeq 2500. A second PCR of 7 to 11 cycles was performed with a sample-barcoded 5' primer and a J-beta primer mix. TCRdb cleaned the public reads at Q25 with fastp, built clones with MiXCR and kept in-frame beta chains. When rows share a CDR3 protein, they turn into one entry using the most common DNA and genes. The sample table holds some 900,000 distinct CDR3 sequences, of which 45% to 50% were seen once. Roughly an eighth of the sample is held by the ten biggest clonotypes. Sequencing input: blood. All receptors derive from a young man in good health.

DNA of the CDR3: TGTGCCAGCAGCCAAGAACGGAGCCACGGGCGCAATGAGCAGTTCTTC. Its translation is CASSQERSHGRNEQFF. The V call is TRBV3-1, the J call TRBJ2-1; D is undetermined. V was shortened by 0 bases and J by 6 bases, with 15 bases between the two germline ends. Germline values: CDR1 LGHDT, CDR2 YNNKEL (reference sequence). The CDR3 runs to 16 residues.

The chain is built from TRBV24-1 and TRBJ2-2, with D tentatively TRBD2 (6 bases). Trimming took 10 bases from V and 3 from J, leaving 11 bases between them. This CDR3 has 13 residues. Germline V gene sequence: CDR1 KGHDR, CDR2 SFDVKD. CDR3 DNA: TGTGCCACGGCGGGGCCCGACACCGGGGAGCTGTTTTTT. Its protein is CATAGPDTGELFF.

To note about this clonotype: One end of the junction varies from germline; a read error may be responsible. The V gene is TRBV7-2, the J gene TRBJ2-3; D unclear. CDR3 length: 12 amino acids. Looked up from germline, CDR1 is SGHTA and CDR2 is FQGNSA. CDR3 in DNA: TGTGCCAGCAGCCCATTTGGGGATACGCGGTATTTT. It specifies CASSPFGDTRYF.

The rearrangement uses TRBV12-3 or TRBV12-4 and TRBJ2-4, with no clear D. TRBJ2-7 matches the DNA end more closely, so the J call is doubtful. The CDR3 spans 12 residues. CDR3 in amino acids: CASSETALEQYF. CDR3 sequence (DNA): TGTGCCAGCAGTGAGACGGCGCTCGAGCAGTACTTC.

The J gene is TRBJ2-3, the V gene TRBV7-2; 8 nucleotides match TRBD2. This CDR3 comprises 16 residues. Losses at the gene ends were 5 bases for V and 0 bases for J; bases not matched to a gene: 7. CDR1 is SGHTA and CDR2 is FQGNSA in the germline V gene. As DNA, the CDR3 is TGTGCCAGCAGCCTGACTAGCGACGCTAGCACAGATACGCAGTATTTT. This encodes CASSLTSDASTDTQYF.

The genes are TRBV4-2 and TRBJ2-7; no definite D call. The V end was cut by 1 base, the J end by 4 bases, with 17 bases between. The CDR3 contains 16 residues. Germline V gene sequence: CDR1 LGHNA, CDR2 YNFKEQ. DNA for the CDR3: TGTGCCAGCAGCCAAGTCGTAGGCCAGGTGGATTACGAGCAGTACTTC. It encodes CASSQVVGQVDYEQYF.

CDR3 residues: CASSRPGGEQYF. CDR3 nucleotides: TGTGCCAGCAGCCGACCAGGGGGCGAGCAGTACTTC. The rearrangement uses TRBV5-5 and TRBJ2-7; 7 bases line up with TRBD1. Germline values: CDR1 SGHKS, CDR2 YYEKEE (reference sequence). V gave up 4 bases and J gave up 6 bases; unmatched junction bases: 4. This CDR3 is 12 amino acids long.

This clonotype was observed a few times. The V and J genes are TRBV6-5 and TRBJ2-1, with D tentatively TRBD1 or TRBD2 (6 bases each). Trimming took off 0 bases at V and 8 bases at J, with 8 bases between the two ends. The CDR3 contains 13 residues. Germline V CDR1 and CDR2: MNHEY, SVGAGI. CDR3 in amino acids: CASSYSGGYEQFF. In DNA form, the CDR3 reads TGTGCCAGCAGTTACTCAGGGGGGTATGAGCAGTTCTTC.

This chain links TRBV9 with TRBJ1-2; possible D gene TRBD1, 6 bases. Trimming left V 4 bases short and J 0 bases short, with 13 bases between. CDR3 length: 15 amino acids. Germline CDR1 SGDLS, CDR2 YYNGEE. CDR3 sequence reads: CASSPGDIPNYGYTF. In DNA form, the CDR3 reads TGTGCCAGCAGCCCCGGGGACATCCCTAACTATGGCTACACCTTC.

This clonotype was detected only a few times. J is TRBJ1-6 and V is TRBV12-3 or TRBV12-4; the match to TRBD1 covers 11 bases. There are 16 residues in the CDR3. Trimming cost V 1 base and J 6 bases; bases outside gene matches: 2. CDR3 bases: TGTGCCAGCAGTTTAGGGACAGGGGGCGGTAATTCACCCCTCCACTTT. This translates into CASSLGTGGGNSPLHF.

Points on this clonotype: The junction departs from germline at one end; a sequencing error may be responsible. CDR3 sequence: CASSQPVGFSYEQYF. CDR3 DNA: TGTGCCAGTAGCCAACCTGTGGGGTTCTCCTACGAGCAGTACTTC. This chain connects TRBV3-1 to TRBJ2-5; D remains unclear. The end of the DNA aligns better with TRBJ2-7, so the J call may be wrong. Germline loops: CDR1 LGHDT, CDR2 YNNKEL (reference sequence). The CDR3 length is 15 residues.

This sequence joins TRBV29-1 and TRBJ2-5; D could derive from TRBD1 or TRBD2 (7 bases each). Trimming shortened V by 0 bases and J by 5 bases, and 19 bases separated the two germline ends. The CDR3 totals 16 residues. CDR1 is SQVTM and CDR2 is ANQGSEA in the germline V gene. CDR3 in amino acids: CSVEDRWAGGDETQYF. The CDR3 DNA reads as TGCAGCGTTGAAGATCGTTGGGCAGGGGGGGACGAGACCCAGTACTTC.

This clonotype was seen ten or more times. J is TRBJ2-1 and V is TRBV6-1; the D gene is possibly TRBD1 (5 bases). The germline gives CDR1 MNHNS, CDR2 SASEGT. Trimming took off 6 bases at V and 8 bases at J, with 17 bases between the two ends. The CDR3 has 14 residues. DNA for the CDR3: TGTGCCAGCAGCAGGCGTACGGTAGGGGATGAGCAGTTCTTC. Translated: CASSRRTVGDEQFF.

The chain links TRBV2 to TRBJ2-1; D is possibly TRBD1 or TRBD2 (5 bases each). The tail of the sequence fits TRBJ2-7 better, so the J call may be wrong. Germline CDR1 and CDR2: SNHLY and FYNNEI. The CDR3 spans 13 residues. The CDR3 loop reads CATFRESYNEQYF. CDR3 in DNA: TGTGCCACGTTCAGGGAGTCCTACAATGAGCAGTACTTC.

This clonotype was counted once. The chain uses TRBV6-5 and TRBJ1-2, with D tentatively TRBD1 (5 bases). V was pared by 6 bases and J by 6 bases, with 14 bases between. Germline V gene lookup returns CDR1 MNHEY and CDR2 SVGAGI. The CDR3 loop spans 13 amino acids. CDR3 sequence: CASSAGITNGYTF. CDR3 DNA sequence: TGTGCCAGCAGCGCAGGGATCACCAATGGCTACACCTTC.

This chain uses TRBV12-3 or TRBV12-4 with TRBJ2-1; the D gene is possibly TRBD2 (5 bases). This CDR3 contains 12 residues. Trimming stripped 2 bases from V and 13 bases from J, with 12 bases between. This chain's CDR3 is CASSLQRETQFF. The CDR3 region has the DNA TGTGCCAGCAGTTTACAGAGGGAGACCCAGTTCTTC.

The V call is TRBV30, the J call TRBJ1-4; D may be TRBD1 (5 bases). There are 14 residues in the CDR3. The germline gives CDR1 GTSNPN, CDR2 SVGIG (reference sequence). V gave up 2 bases and J gave up 4 bases, with 11 bases separating them. CDR3 sequence (DNA): TGTGCCTGGAGTTCCCAGGGTTTTAATGAAAAACTGTTTTTT. Residues: CAWSSQGFNEKLFF. Looking up the rest from reference TRBV30 and TRBJ1-4 gives the full variable domain: SQTIHQWPATLVQPVGSPLSLECTVEGTSNPNLYWYRQAAGRGLQLLFYSVGIGQISSEVPQNLSASRPQDRQFILSSKKLLLSDSGFYLCAWSSQGFNEKLFFGSGTQLSVL.